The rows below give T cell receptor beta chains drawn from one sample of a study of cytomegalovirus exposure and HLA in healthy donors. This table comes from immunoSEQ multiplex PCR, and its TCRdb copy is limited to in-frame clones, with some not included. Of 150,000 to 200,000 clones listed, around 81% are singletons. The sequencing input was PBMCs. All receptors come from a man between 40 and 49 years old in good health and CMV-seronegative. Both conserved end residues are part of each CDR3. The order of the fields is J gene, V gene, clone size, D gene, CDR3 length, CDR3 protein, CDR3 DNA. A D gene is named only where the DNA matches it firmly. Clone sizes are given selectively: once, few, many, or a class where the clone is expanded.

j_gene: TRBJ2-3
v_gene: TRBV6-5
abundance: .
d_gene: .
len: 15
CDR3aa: CATRRSGGKTDTQYF
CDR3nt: TGTGCCACCCGGAGGTCAGGGGGGAAGACAGATACGCAGTATTTT

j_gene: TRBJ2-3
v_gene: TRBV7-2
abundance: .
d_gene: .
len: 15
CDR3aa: CASSLDAGYADTQYF
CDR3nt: TGTGCCAGCAGCTTAGATGCGGGGTATGCAGATACGCAGTATTTT

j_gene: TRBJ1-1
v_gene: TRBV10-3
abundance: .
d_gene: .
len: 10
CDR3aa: CATSGNEAFF
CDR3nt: TGTGCCACCTCAGGAAATGAAGCTTTCTTT

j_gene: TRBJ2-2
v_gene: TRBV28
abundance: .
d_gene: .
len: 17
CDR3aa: CASSLPVFNLNTGELFF
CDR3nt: TGTGCCAGCAGTTTACCGGTCTTCAACCTCAACACCGGGGAGCTGTTTTTT

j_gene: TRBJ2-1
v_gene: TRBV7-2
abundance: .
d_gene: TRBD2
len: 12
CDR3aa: CASSFLAGEQFF
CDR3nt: TGTGCCAGCAGCTTCCTAGCGGGAGAGCAGTTCTTC

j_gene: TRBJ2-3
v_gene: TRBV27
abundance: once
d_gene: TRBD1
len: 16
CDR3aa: CASSSGTGGSTDTQYF
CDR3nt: TGTGCCAGCAGTTCCGGGACAGGGGGAAGTACAGATACGCAGTATTTT

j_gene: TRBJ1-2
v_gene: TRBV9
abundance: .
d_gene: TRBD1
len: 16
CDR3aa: CASSVEGTGLGYGYTF
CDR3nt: TGTGCCAGCAGCGTAGAAGGGACAGGGTTGGGCTATGGCTACACCTTC

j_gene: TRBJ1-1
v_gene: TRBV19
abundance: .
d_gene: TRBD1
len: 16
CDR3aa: CASSILGTGGGTEAFF
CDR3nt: TGTGCCAGTAGTATTCTTGGGACAGGGGGAGGGACTGAAGCTTTCTTT

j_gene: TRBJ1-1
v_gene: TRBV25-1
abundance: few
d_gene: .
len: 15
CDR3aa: CASSGQGGSNTEAFF
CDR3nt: TGTGCCAGCAGTGGCCAGGGAGGGTCCAACACTGAAGCTTTCTTT

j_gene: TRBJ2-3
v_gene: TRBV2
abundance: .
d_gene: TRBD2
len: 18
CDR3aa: CASRGTFGSGRRADTQYF
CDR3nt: TGTGCCAGCAGGGGGACATTCGGGAGCGGGAGACGCGCAGATACGCAGTATTTT

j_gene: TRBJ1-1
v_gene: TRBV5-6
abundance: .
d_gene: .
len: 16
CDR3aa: CASSLEGLEGGAEAFF
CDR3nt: TGTGCCAGCAGCTTGGAAGGTCTTGAGGGAGGCGCTGAAGCTTTCTTT

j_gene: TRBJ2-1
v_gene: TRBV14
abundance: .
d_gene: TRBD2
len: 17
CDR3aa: CASSQEGAGGWYNEQFF
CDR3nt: TGTGCCAGCAGCCAAGAGGGAGCGGGAGGATGGTACAATGAGCAGTTCTTC

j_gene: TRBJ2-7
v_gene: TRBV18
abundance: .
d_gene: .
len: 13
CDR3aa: CASSLARSSEQYF
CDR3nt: TGTGCCAGCTCTCTTGCCCGGAGCTCCGAGCAGTACTTC

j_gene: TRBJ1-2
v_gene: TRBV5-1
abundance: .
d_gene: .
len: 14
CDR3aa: CASSPGGPNYGYTF
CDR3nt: TGCGCCAGCAGCCCGGGAGGACCTAACTATGGCTACACCTTC

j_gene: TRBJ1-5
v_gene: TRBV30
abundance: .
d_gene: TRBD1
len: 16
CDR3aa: CAWTPRDRGANQPQHF
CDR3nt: TGTGCCTGGACTCCCCGGGACAGAGGGGCCAATCAGCCCCAGCATTTT

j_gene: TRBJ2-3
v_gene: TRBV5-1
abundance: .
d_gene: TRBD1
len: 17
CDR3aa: CASSLAVRGQGKDTQYF
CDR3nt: TGCGCCAGCAGCTTGGCCGTAAGGGGACAGGGTAAAGATACGCAGTATTTT

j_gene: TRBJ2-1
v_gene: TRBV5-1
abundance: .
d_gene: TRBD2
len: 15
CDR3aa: CASSPTTSGSYEQFF
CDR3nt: TGCGCCAGCAGCCCCACGACTAGCGGGAGCTATGAGCAGTTCTTC

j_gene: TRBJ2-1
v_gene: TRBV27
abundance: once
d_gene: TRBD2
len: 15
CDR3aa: CASSLTSGSDNEQFF
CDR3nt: TGTGCCAGCAGTTTAACTAGCGGGAGTGACAATGAGCAGTTCTTC

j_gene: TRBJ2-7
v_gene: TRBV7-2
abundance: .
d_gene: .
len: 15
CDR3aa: CASSLRTGFGGEQYF
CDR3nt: TGTGCCAGCAGCTTAAGAACAGGCTTTGGTGGAGAGCAGTACTTC

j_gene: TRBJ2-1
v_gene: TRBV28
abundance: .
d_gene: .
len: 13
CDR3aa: CASSLSGVNEQFF
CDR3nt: TGTGCCAGCAGTCTTTCCGGGGTGAATGAGCAGTTCTTC

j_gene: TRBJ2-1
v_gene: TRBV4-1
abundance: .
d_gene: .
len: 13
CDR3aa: CASSQSSFDEQFF
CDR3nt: TGCGCCAGCAGCCAATCTAGCTTCGATGAGCAGTTCTTC

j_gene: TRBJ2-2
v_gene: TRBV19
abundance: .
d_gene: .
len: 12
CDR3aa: CVGQGNTGELFF
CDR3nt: TGTGTCGGGCAGGGGAACACCGGGGAGCTGTTTTTT

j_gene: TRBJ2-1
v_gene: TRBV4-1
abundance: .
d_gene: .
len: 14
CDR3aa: CASSPAGGYNEQFF
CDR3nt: TGCGCCAGCAGCCCAGCCGGGGGCTACAATGAGCAGTTCTTC

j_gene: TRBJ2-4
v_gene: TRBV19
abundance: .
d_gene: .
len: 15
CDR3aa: CASSAGGEAKNIQYF
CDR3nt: TGTGCCAGTAGTGCTGGTGGAGAAGCCAAAAACATTCAGTACTTC

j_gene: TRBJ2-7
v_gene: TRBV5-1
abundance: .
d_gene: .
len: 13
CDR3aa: CASSLGQVREQYF
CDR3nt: TGCGCCAGCAGCTTGGGACAGGTTCGGGAGCAGTACTTC

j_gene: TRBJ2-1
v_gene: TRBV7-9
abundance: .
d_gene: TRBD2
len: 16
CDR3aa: CASSSTSGRAHNEQFF
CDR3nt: TGTGCCAGCAGCTCGACTAGCGGGAGAGCACACAATGAGCAGTTCTTC

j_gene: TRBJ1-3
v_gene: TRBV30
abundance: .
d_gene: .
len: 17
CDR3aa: CAWSPGVRGSSGNTIYF
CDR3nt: TGTGCCTGGAGCCCGGGTGTGAGGGGGAGCTCTGGAAACACCATATATTTT

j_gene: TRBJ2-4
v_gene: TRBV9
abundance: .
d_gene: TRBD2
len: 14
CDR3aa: CASSEGTSGNIQYF
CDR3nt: TGTGCCAGCAGCGAAGGGACTAGCGGGAACATTCAGTACTTC

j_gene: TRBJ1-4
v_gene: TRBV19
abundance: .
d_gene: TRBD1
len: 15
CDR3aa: CASQTGQGWKEKLFF
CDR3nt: TGTGCCAGCCAGACAGGACAGGGATGGAAAGAAAAACTGTTTTTT

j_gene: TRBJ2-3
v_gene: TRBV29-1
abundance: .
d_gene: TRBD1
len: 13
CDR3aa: CSGDRGGTDTQYF
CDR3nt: TGCAGCGGCGACAGGGGCGGCACAGATACGCAGTATTTT

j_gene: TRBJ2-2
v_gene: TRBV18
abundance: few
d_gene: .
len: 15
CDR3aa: CASSPRWQATGELFF
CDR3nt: TGTGCCAGCTCACCCCGGTGGCAGGCCACCGGGGAGCTGTTTTTT

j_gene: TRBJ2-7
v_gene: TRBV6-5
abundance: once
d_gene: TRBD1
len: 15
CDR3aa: CASSYSNRGLFEQYF
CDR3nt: TGTGCCAGCAGTTACTCGAACAGGGGGCTCTTCGAGCAGTACTTC

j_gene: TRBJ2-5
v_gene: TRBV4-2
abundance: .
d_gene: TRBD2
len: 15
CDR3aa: CASSQEGSGKETQYF
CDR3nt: TGTGCCAGCAGCCAAGAGGGTAGCGGGAAAGAGACCCAGTACTTC

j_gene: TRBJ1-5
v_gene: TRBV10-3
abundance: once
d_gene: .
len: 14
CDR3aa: CAISGEGGGQPQHF
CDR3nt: TGTGCCATCAGTGGTGAGGGGGGGGGTCAGCCCCAGCATTTT

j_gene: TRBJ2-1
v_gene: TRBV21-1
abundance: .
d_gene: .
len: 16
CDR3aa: CASSGPGQGFENEQFF
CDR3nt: TGTGCCAGCAGCGGTCCGGGACAGGGGTTCGAAAATGAGCAGTTCTTC

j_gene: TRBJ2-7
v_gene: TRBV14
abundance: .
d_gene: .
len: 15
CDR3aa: CASSQVGSGYYEQYF
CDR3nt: TGTGCCAGCAGCCAAGTGGGTAGCGGCTACTACGAGCAGTACTTC